The 13 T cell receptor beta chains presented below share a single source sample, sequenced in a study of graft-versus-host responses after intestinal transplantation. For these receptors, no antigen is known. Sequenced by immunoSEQ multiplex PCR; TCRdb stores in-frame clones only, minus some. The sample gives tens of thousands of clones, about four fifths of which show up once; roughly 0.45% is in the top ten. Sample: unstimulated CD4+ T cells sorted from spleen or lymph node cells, taken before transplant. All receptors derive from a human donor who was the organ donor for an intestinal transplant.

The chain recombines TRBV9 with TRBJ1-3; 8 nucleotides agree with TRBD1. The length of the CDR3 is 16 residues. The trim removed 0 bases at V and 4 bases at J, leaving 6 bases unmatched. Germline lookup yields CDR1 SGDLS and CDR2 YYNGEE. This CDR3 reads CASSVGDRTIGNTIYF. The CDR3 DNA reads TGTGCCAGCAGCGTAGGGGACAGGACCATCGGAAACACCATATATTTT.

V and J are TRBV11-1 and TRBJ1-6, with D hard to call. The CDR3 consists of 11 residues. The V end lost 5 bases, the J end lost 6 bases, and 2 bases lay between the germline ends. Germline V gene lookup returns CDR1 SGHAT and CDR2 FQDESV (reference sequence). The chain's CDR3 is CASSVNSPLHF. The CDR3 DNA is TGTGCCAGCAGCGTTAATTCACCCCTCCACTTT.

The chain uses TRBV18 and TRBJ2-7, with D unclear. Trimming cost V 0 bases and J 8 bases, with 8 bases left between them. This CDR3 spans 12 amino acids. Looked up from germline, CDR1 is KGHSH and CDR2 is LQKENI. Here the CDR3 DNA reads TGTGCCAGCTCACCACCGGGTCCGAAGCAGTACTTC. The encoded protein is CASSPPGPKQYF.

The chain carries TRBV20-1 and TRBJ2-7; D gene unclear. Germline V gene sequence: CDR1 DFQATT, CDR2 SNEGSKA (reference sequence). The CDR3 loop spans 11 amino acids. V was cut by 4 bases and J by 3 bases, with 7 bases left in between. The CDR3 loop is CSATPNYEQYF. The CDR3 DNA reads TGCAGTGCTACCCCCAACTACGAGCAGTACTTC.

The V and J genes are TRBV5-1 and TRBJ1-5, with TRBD1 identical over 9 bases. The CDR3 spans 15 residues. Germline-derived CDR1 and CDR2 are SGHRS and YFSETQ. Unmatched junction bases numbered 5, after V lost 0 bases and J lost 7 bases. The CDR3 DNA reads as TGCGCCAGCAGCTTGGAAGGACAGGGGTCCCAGCCCCAGCATTTT. Protein: CASSLEGQGSQPQHF.

This clone showed up just once. The V and J genes are TRBV13 and TRBJ2-5; unclear D gene. The J call could be wrong; TRBJ2-7 is a better fit for the DNA end. The CDR3 loop spans 16 amino acids. Germline lookup yields CDR1 PRHDT and CDR2 FYEKMQ (reference sequence). The CDR3 DNA sequence: TGTGCCAGCAGCTCCCCATCCGGCGCCTCAAGGTACGAGCAGTACTTC. The encoded protein is CASSSPSGASRYEQYF.

The chain is built from TRBV5-1 and TRBJ2-2; TRBD1 agrees at 9 bases. This CDR3 has 15 residues. Looked up from germline, CDR1 is SGHRS and CDR2 is YFSETQ. Unmatched junction bases numbered 8, after V lost 6 bases and J lost 5 bases. CDR3 loop: CASIGRTGVTGELFF. The DNA of the CDR3 is TGCGCCAGCATAGGGAGGACAGGGGTGACCGGGGAGCTGTTTTTT.

This chain joins TRBV18 and TRBJ2-3; D is undetermined. Trimming took 6 bases from V and 6 from J, leaving 10 bases between them. CDR3 size: 12 residues. Germline lookup yields CDR1 KGHSH and CDR2 LQKENI. CDR3 protein: CASSGYADTQYF. The CDR3 DNA reads as TGTGCCAGCTCGGGCTATGCGGATACGCAGTATTTT.

This chain joins TRBV10-3 and TRBJ2-1, with 7 bases aligning to TRBD2. Germline V gene data show CDR1 as ENHRY and CDR2 as SYGVKD. CDR3 length: 13 residues. The V segment lost 4 bases and the J segment 3 bases; nucleotides outside the gene matches: 0. CDR3 sequence (DNA): TGTGCCATCAGTGGGACTAGCTACAATGAGCAGTTCTTC. Its protein is CAISGTSYNEQFF.

The genes are TRBV10-2 and TRBJ2-2, with 10 positions matching TRBD2. The length of the CDR3 is 17 residues. V gave up 6 bases and J gave up 3 bases; unmatched junction bases: 10. Germline V lookup: CDR1 WSHSY, CDR2 SAAADI. CDR3 loop: CASRSYSGRSDTGELFF. The CDR3 nucleotides read TGCGCCAGCAGATCCTATAGCGGGAGGTCGGACACCGGGGAGCTGTTTTTT.

The J gene is TRBJ2-5, the V gene TRBV5-1, with D hard to call. CDR3 size: 12 residues. Germline CDR1 is SGHRS and CDR2 is YFSETQ. V shed 4 bases and J shed 0 bases, with 4 bases lying between them. Here the CDR3 DNA reads TGCGCCAGCAGCGAAAACCAAGAGACCCAGTACTTC. Encoded protein: CASSENQETQYF.

This clone was counted once. The chain uses TRBV2 and TRBJ2-5, with 10 bases matching TRBD1. After removal of 6 bases from V and 4 bases from J, the junction contained 8 bases not matched to a gene. Germline assignment: CDR1 SNHLY and CDR2 FYNNEI. The CDR3 has 15 residues. The CDR3 region is CASSRGQGRGETQYF. In DNA form, the CDR3 reads TGTGCCAGCAGCCGGGGACAGGGGAGAGGAGAGACCCAGTACTTC. Variable domain in full (rest from reference TRBV2 and TRBJ2-5): EPEVTQTPSHQVTQMGQEVILRCVPISNHLYFYWYRQILGQKVEFLVSFYNNEISEKSEIFDDQFSVERPDGSNFTLKIRSTKLEDSAMYFCASSRGQGRGETQYFGPGTRLLVL.

The J gene is TRBJ1-5, the V gene TRBV19; maybe TRBD1 (5 bases). This CDR3 spans 15 amino acids. V dropped 3 bases and J dropped 1 base, with 10 bases sitting between them. Germline CDR1 is LNHDA and CDR2 is SQIVND (reference sequence). In nucleotides, the CDR3 is TGTGCCAGTAGTATCGCAGGGACGAGCAATCAGCCCCAGCATTTT. Translation: CASSIAGTSNQPQHF.